This T cell receptor beta chain was documented in a study of T cells in Graves' hyperthyroidism and ophthalmopathy. General observations from the study: Blood also showed most of the thyroid clonotypes that were expanded above 0.001. Ophthalmopathy was identified by the model a median approximately 6.9 months ahead of onset.

From RNA transcripts, TCR beta CDR3 regions were amplified. TCR CDR3 underwent first-round RT-PCR with the HTBI primer set. A single record per CDR3 protein comes from TCRdb applying MiXCR to the multiplex PCR reads. The table lists over 300,000 distinct CDR3 sequences, roughly an eighth of them singletons. Inclusion characteristics of ophthalmopathy patients comprised a Clinical Activity Score of at least 3, a NOSPECS grade of at least 4, and duration under 3 months. The diagnoses drew upon clinical symptoms, serum thyroxine and TRAb, thyroid ultrasound and orbital computed tomography. This clonotype was detected many times. Antigen specificity is unknown. V was pared by 5 bases and J by 0 bases, with 7 bases between. CDR1 MNHEY and CDR2 SMNVEV come from the germline V gene (reference sequence). The CDR3 length is 13 residues.

The sequencing input was blood. This chain connects TRBV27 to TRBJ1-1; D ambiguous. This TCR was recovered from a woman in her thirties or forties with Graves' ophthalmopathy. CDR3 protein: CASSIGMNTEAFF. The CDR3 nucleotides are TGTGCCAGCAGTATCGGGATGAACACTGAAGCTTTCTTT.